A selection of T cell receptor beta chains follows, all from one sample in a study of a mutant IDH1 vaccine in newly diagnosed glioma. TCRdb's copy holds only in-frame clones and misses some; the assay was immunoSEQ multiplex PCR. The sample has about 50,000 clones, 70% to 90% seen once. The source was PBMCs, collected from a glioma patient treated with radiotherapy, temozolomide or both. These receptors were obtained from a man aged 35 to 55 with glioma. CDR3s include the opening cysteine and the closing phenylalanine or tryptophan. Rows may omit the clone size; those that give it use once, few, many or a size class.

>few|TRBJ2-1|15|TRBV9
CASSARDSSYNEQFF
>NA|TRBJ2-7|15|TRBV7-9
CASSPGVRGLYEQYF
>once|TRBJ1-2|14|TRBV4-1
CASSQDWDAYGYTF
>NA|TRBJ1-3|15|TRBV28
CASSWGGEPGNTIYF
>NA|TRBJ2-7|13|TRBV9
CASSSGQTYEQYF
>few|TRBJ1-1|12|TRBV7-3
CASRGGNTEAFF
>NA|TRBJ2-7|15|TRBV5-5
CASSLMGDSAYEQYF
>few|TRBJ1-5|13|TRBV29-1
CSVQKEGNQPQHF
>NA|TRBJ1-5|14|TRBV7-9
CASSSAGYNQPQHF
>once|TRBJ2-5|14|TRBV6-1
CASSDRRGQETQYF
>NA|TRBJ2-7|12|TRBV6-1
CASSEVYDEQYF
>NA|TRBJ1-1|13|TRBV7-2
CASSLPGITEAFF
>NA|TRBJ2-3|17|TRBV6-4
CASSPEGTSGRTDTQYF
>NA|TRBJ1-3|17|TRBV7-8
CASQDRASSYDGNTIYF
>medium-sized|TRBJ1-2|13|TRBV7-2
CASSLTRDYGYTF
>NA|TRBJ2-1|14|TRBV27
CASSSDRGRNEQFF
>NA|TRBJ1-3|15|TRBV7-2
CASSLALTAGNTIYF
>NA|TRBJ2-7|15|TRBV19
CASSFSDRASYEQYF
>NA|TRBJ2-3|14|TRBV5-1
CASTSAGGTDTQYF